These 19 T cell receptor beta chains were sequenced from one sample in a study of T cell changes during pregnancy in multiple sclerosis. The data were produced by immunoSEQ multiplex PCR, yet TCRdb's version contains in-frame clones alone and is incomplete. This sample yields more than 55,000 clones, of which around 94% are seen a single time; roughly 1.2% belongs to the top ten. The sequenced sample was peripheral blood, obtained in the third trimester of pregnancy. The receptors here all came from a female donor with multiple sclerosis, enrolled in a pregnancy study.

V is TRBV6-1 and J is TRBJ2-3, with D possibly TRBD2 on 6 matching bases. The CDR3 runs 14 residues. Germline V gives CDR1 MNHNS, CDR2 SASEGT. The germline V and J ends were trimmed by 11 bases and 0 bases, with 15 bases remaining between them. The CDR3 region is CAGGEASSTDTQYF. Written as DNA, the CDR3 is TGTGCCGGCGGGGAAGCGAGTAGCACAGATACGCAGTATTTT.

This clone was detected once. The chain links TRBV11-2 to TRBJ2-5; 8 bases map to TRBD1. Trimming took 3 bases from V and 3 from J; bases not matched to a gene: 6. The CDR3 is made up of 15 amino acids. Looked up from germline, CDR1 is SGHAT and CDR2 is FQNNGV. Here the CDR3 reads CASSLGQVLEETQYF. The CDR3 DNA reads as TGTGCCAGCAGCTTGGGACAGGTGTTAGAAGAGACCCAGTACTTC.

The CDR3 DNA follows: TGTGCCAGCAGCAAAGCCGGGACAGGAAACAATCAGCCCCAGCATTTT. It codes for CASSKAGTGNNQPQHF. The rearrangement joins TRBV27 to TRBJ1-5; 8 nucleotides agree with TRBD1. Germline V gene data show CDR1 as MNHEY and CDR2 as SMNVEV (reference sequence). The CDR3 has 16 residues. Losses at the gene ends were 6 bases for V and 3 bases for J; bases not matched to a gene: 10.

This clone has a single count. The chain couples TRBV6-1 to TRBJ1-6; the D gene is possibly TRBD1 (6 bases). The germline V gene has CDR1 MNHNS and CDR2 SASEGT. This CDR3 contains 16 residues. The V end lost 0 bases, the J end lost 8 bases, and 14 bases lay between the germline ends. The CDR3 DNA reads TGTGCCAGCAGTGAAGCGGATCAGGGGATGGATTCACCCCTCCACTTT. This encodes CASSEADQGMDSPLHF.

The chain carries TRBV29-1 and TRBJ2-1; D is possibly TRBD2 (5 bases). Germline values: CDR1 SQVTM, CDR2 ANQGSEA. This CDR3 spans 11 amino acids. Deletions cut 5 bases from V and 4 bases from J, with 6 bases between. The CDR3 protein is CSVTGYNEQFF. As DNA, the CDR3 is TGCAGCGTTACGGGATACAATGAGCAGTTCTTC.

The count of this clone is one. This chain uses TRBV4-1 with TRBJ2-3; 16 nucleotides agree with TRBD2. The CDR3 has 20 amino acids. CDR1 is MGHRA, CDR2 YSYEKL, per germline. Trimming at V came to 0 bases and at J to 6 bases, leaving 12 bases not matched to a gene. The CDR3 DNA is TGCGCCAGCAGCCAAGAGGCCGGGACTAGCGGGAGGGCCTATTTTGATACGCAGTATTTT. Residues: CASSQEAGTSGRAYFDTQYF.

V is TRBV14 and J is TRBJ1-2; D gene unclear. Per the germline V gene, CDR1 is SGHDN and CDR2 is FVKESK. There are 15 residues in the CDR3. V dropped 4 bases and J dropped 1 base, with 13 bases sitting between them. The CDR3 coding sequence is TGTGCCAGCAGCCGATTCGCGGTCTTTAACTATGGCTACACCTTC. It yields the protein CASSRFAVFNYGYTF.

The chain employs TRBV29-1 and TRBJ1-2; D remains unclear. V gave up 4 bases and J gave up 7 bases, with 13 bases separating them. The germline gives CDR1 SQVTM, CDR2 ANQGSEA. The CDR3 spans 12 residues. CDR3 amino acids: CSVVVASGGYTF. The DNA for the CDR3 is TGCAGCGTTGTTGTGGCCTCAGGTGGCTACACCTTC.

The chain carries TRBV28 and TRBJ2-5; 8 nucleotides line up with TRBD1. The trim removed 3 bases at V and 0 bases at J, leaving 6 bases unmatched. The CDR3 is 16 residues long. Per the germline V gene, CDR1 is MDHEN and CDR2 is SYDVKM. The CDR3 here is CASSFPRTGNQETQYF. The DNA for the CDR3 is TGTGCCAGCAGTTTCCCCCGGACAGGGAACCAAGAGACCCAGTACTTC.

The chain carries TRBV5-4 and TRBJ2-7, with D hard to call. From germline, CDR1 is SGHNT and CDR2 YYREEE (reference sequence). The V and J ends lost 0 bases and 6 bases respectively, with 10 bases between them. The CDR3 consists of 13 residues. CDR3 residues: CASSLEPGSEQYF. CDR3 DNA sequence: TGTGCCAGCAGCTTGGAACCCGGGTCCGAGCAGTACTTC.

This clone was recorded once. The rearrangement uses TRBV7-3 and TRBJ2-3; weak D call: TRBD1 (5 bases). Trimming took 5 bases from V and 6 from J, leaving 18 bases between them. In germline, CDR1 is SGHTA, CDR2 FQGTGA. This CDR3 has 15 residues. The CDR3 DNA is TGTGCCAGCAGCCCGCCTGGGGCAACACGGGATACGCAGTATTTT. As protein: CASSPPGATRDTQYF.

CDR3 DNA sequence: TGTGCCAGCAGCTATGGGACGCAGGGGGCCACTGAAGCTTTCTTT. Amino acids: CASSYGTQGATEAFF. The V gene is TRBV5-6, the J gene TRBJ1-1, with 8 bases lining up with TRBD1. Germline V gene lookup returns CDR1 SGHDT and CDR2 YYEEEE. This CDR3 has 15 residues. Germline trimming cut 3 bases from V and 4 bases from J; bases unmatched to any gene: 8.

The CDR3 is CASSRTSEKETQYF. The CDR3 region has the DNA TGCGCCAGCAGCAGGACTAGCGAGAAAGAGACCCAGTACTTC. J is TRBJ2-5 and V is TRBV5-1; 9 positions agree with TRBD2. Looked up from germline, CDR1 is SGHRS and CDR2 is YFSETQ. The CDR3 covers 14 residues. V lost 4 bases and J lost 3; bases outside the gene matches: 4.

V gene TRBV18 combines with J gene TRBJ1-4; D not certain. Trimming cost V 4 bases and J 1 base, with 7 bases left between them. The CDR3 covers 14 residues. CDR1 and CDR2 (germline): KGHSH, LQKENI. The DNA for the CDR3 is TGTGCCAGCTCACAGCGGGGAACTAATGAAAAACTGTTTTTT. This codes for CASSQRGTNEKLFF.

This clone came up once. The J gene is TRBJ2-5, the V gene TRBV2; D is possibly TRBD1 (5 bases). In germline, CDR1 is SNHLY, CDR2 FYNNEI. The CDR3 is made up of 14 amino acids. The germline V and J ends were trimmed by 6 bases and 3 bases, with 14 bases remaining between them. The DNA of the CDR3 is TGTGCCAGCAGGCCCAGGGTCTTGAAAGAGACCCAGTACTTC. Its translation is CASRPRVLKETQYF.

The chain employs TRBV2 and TRBJ1-5, with 8 bases fitting TRBD1. This CDR3 spans 15 amino acids. CDR1 is SNHLY, CDR2 FYNNEI, per germline. After removal of 4 bases from V and 2 bases from J, the junction contained 4 bases not matched to a gene. The CDR3 DNA reads TGTGCCAGCAGTGGGCAGGGGGCAGGCAATCAGCCCCAGCATTTT. This translates into CASSGQGAGNQPQHF. Full variable domain (rest looked up from reference TRBV2 and TRBJ1-5): EPEVTQTPSHQVTQMGQEVILRCVPISNHLYFYWYRQILGQKVEFLVSFYNNEISEKSEIFDDQFSVERPDGSNFTLKIRSTKLEDSAMYFCASSGQGAGNQPQHFGDGTRLSIL.

The chain recombines TRBV4-1 with TRBJ1-2, with D tentatively TRBD1 (5 bases). This CDR3 is 14 amino acids long. V lost 2 bases, J lost 7 bases, and 14 bases lay in between. The germline gives CDR1 MGHRA, CDR2 YSYEKL. The CDR3 DNA reads TGCGCCAGCAGCCAACCATTCTCAGGGTCTGGCTACACCTTC. This sequence encodes CASSQPFSGSGYTF.

A single count supports this clone. The rearrangement uses TRBV27 and TRBJ2-1; 10 nucleotides line up with TRBD2. J gave up 7 bases and V 6 bases, and 12 bases lay outside the gene matches. Germline values: CDR1 MNHEY, CDR2 SMNVEV (reference sequence). This CDR3 has 16 residues. The CDR3, as DNA: TGTGCCAGCAGCCGGAAGGGACTAGCGTTGGGTAATGAGCAGTTCTTC. It encodes CASSRKGLALGNEQFF.

This clone was seen a single time. This sequence joins TRBV5-6 and TRBJ1-3, with 7 bases fitting TRBD1. V was pared by 2 bases and J by 1 base, with 9 bases of the junction left unmatched. From germline, CDR1 is SGHDT and CDR2 YYEEEE. The CDR3 is 17 residues long. The CDR3, as DNA: TGTGCCAGCAGCTTCCGCCTGACAGGGAGGTCTGGAAACACCATATATTTT. Residues: CASSFRLTGRSGNTIYF.